Shown below are 24 T cell receptor beta chains from a single sample sequenced in a study of neurological immune-mediated disorders. In TCRdb, the 5' RACE reads were re-called with MiXCR into one record per CDR3 protein. The sample records about 45,000 distinct CDR3 sequences, roughly 13% being singletons. This sample's time point: longitudinal time-point 3. The sample consisted of PBMCs. The receptors come from a man aged 30 to 45 in good health.

A remark on this clonotype: Just one base apart from a much larger clone, this may be a read error. The chain is built from TRBV5-1 and TRBJ1-5; a weak D match, TRBD1 (6 bases). Per the germline V gene, CDR1 is SGHRS and CDR2 is YFSETQ. CDR3 size: 14 residues. CDR3 sequence reads: CASSAEGGNQPRHF. Written as DNA, the CDR3 is TGCGCCAGCAGCGCCGAGGGGGGCAATCAGCCCCGGCATTTT.

This clonotype occurred many times. The V call is TRBV9, the J call TRBJ2-1; D is tentatively TRBD1 or TRBD2 (5 bases each). Trimming took off 2 bases at V and 8 bases at J, with 8 bases between the two ends. The CDR3 is made up of 12 amino acids. From germline, CDR1 is SGDLS and CDR2 YYNGEE. The CDR3 loop is CASSVPGHEQFF. The CDR3 coding sequence is TGTGCCAGCAGCGTGCCGGGACATGAGCAGTTCTTC.

In this sample, this clonotype turned up a few times. V usage is TRBV6-2 or TRBV6-3 and J usage is TRBJ2-3; 7 bases align to TRBD1. The germline CDR1 and CDR2 sequences are MNHEY and SVGEGT. The CDR3 is 13 residues long. With V trimmed by 7 bases and J by 4 bases, 5 bases remained unmatched. The CDR3 here is CASTPDRADTQYF. CDR3 in DNA: TGTGCCAGCACCCCCGACAGGGCAGATACGCAGTATTTT.

By share of the sample, this clonotype is medium-sized. V gene TRBV10-3 combines with J gene TRBJ2-7; 8 nucleotides agree with TRBD1. V was pared by 6 bases and J by 2 bases, with 12 bases of the junction left unmatched. Germline assignment: CDR1 ENHRY and CDR2 SYGVKD. The CDR3 contains 16 residues. In DNA form, the CDR3 reads TGTGCCATCAGCTACTCCGGGACAGGACTCGCCTACGAGCAGTACTTC. This gives the protein CAISYSGTGLAYEQYF.

Many counts were recorded for this clonotype. This chain links TRBV7-2 with TRBJ2-1, with TRBD2 matching over 9 bases. Germline loops: CDR1 SGHTA, CDR2 FQGNSA. This CDR3 has 14 amino acids. J was trimmed by 5 bases and V by 3 bases; bases with no gene match: 2. The CDR3 nucleotides are TGTGCCAGCAGCTTCGGCGGGAGGGACAATGAGCAGTTCTTC. It encodes CASSFGGRDNEQFF. The whole variable domain, filled in from reference TRBV7-2 and TRBJ2-1, reads GAGVSQSPSNKVTEKGKDVELRCDPISGHTALYWYRQSLGQGLEFLIYFQGNSAPDKSGLPSDRFSAERTGGSVSTLTIQRTQQEDSAVYLCASSFGGRDNEQFFGPGTRLTVL.

This clonotype was seen many times. The gene calls are TRBV15 and TRBJ2-5, with D unresolved. CDR3 length: 17 residues. Germline CDR1 reads LNHNV; CDR2 reads YYDKDF (reference sequence). Trimming removed 0 bases at V and 5 bases at J, with 19 bases between. In DNA form, the CDR3 reads TGTGCCACCAGCAGAGATAGGGCGGATGATTCGTGGGAGACCCAGTACTTC. It yields the protein CATSRDRADDSWETQYF.

This clonotype was picked up many times. The J gene is TRBJ2-2, the V gene TRBV9; D is uncertain. This CDR3 is built from 13 residues. The germline CDR1 and CDR2 sequences are SGDLS and YYNGEE. V gave up 4 bases and J gave up 1 base, with 5 bases separating them. CDR3 bases: TGTGCCAGCAGCAAGATGAACACCGGGGAGCTGTTTTTT. Translating it yields CASSKMNTGELFF.

This clonotype was counted ten times or more. The chain joins TRBV18 to TRBJ2-4; 10 positions match TRBD1. The junction had 3 bases not matched to a gene; V was cut back by 5 bases and J by 8 bases. The germline V gene has CDR1 KGHSH and CDR2 LQKENI. The CDR3 is 13 amino acids. The CDR3 DNA reads TGTGCCAGCTCAGGAGGGACAGGGGACATTCAGTACTTC. It codes for CASSGGTGDIQYF.

The table lists this clonotype with many counts. The CDR3 protein is CASSLAAQNNEQFF. CDR3 DNA: TGCGCCAGCAGCTTGGCCGCCCAAAACAATGAGCAGTTCTTC. The chain recombines TRBV5-1 with TRBJ2-1; D not certain. Trimming took off 0 bases at V and 5 bases at J, with 9 bases between the two ends. CDR1 is SGHRS, CDR2 YFSETQ, per germline. CDR3 length: 14 amino acids.

This clonotype was seen ten or more times. The rearrangement uses TRBV6-5 and TRBJ2-5; the D is unclear. Trimming took 0 bases from V and 5 from J, leaving 7 bases between them. In germline, CDR1 is MNHEY, CDR2 SVGAGI. This CDR3 has 13 residues. CDR3 sequence: CASSYSIGETQYF. In DNA form, the CDR3 reads TGTGCCAGCAGTTACTCAATTGGGGAGACCCAGTACTTC.

This clonotype has a count of ten or more. The rearrangement links TRBV5-1 to TRBJ2-7; 12 bases are a match to TRBD2. Germline CDR1 and CDR2: SGHRS and YFSETQ. The CDR3 consists of 15 residues. V lost 5 bases and J lost 5; bases outside the gene matches: 8. The CDR3 is CASRTSGSGSDEQYF. CDR3 bases: TGCGCCAGCAGGACTAGCGGGAGTGGGTCGGACGAGCAGTACTTC.

This clonotype was seen repeatedly, ten times or more. The rearrangement joins TRBV28 to TRBJ2-7; D is unclear. The CDR3 has 13 residues. V was pared by 7 bases and J by 0 bases, with 10 bases between. The V gene's germline CDR1 is MDHEN and CDR2 SYDVKM. The CDR3 protein is CASTSRSSYEQYF. The CDR3 coding sequence is TGTGCCAGCACTTCGCGGAGCTCCTACGAGCAGTACTTC.

This clonotype was seen ten or more times. The genes are TRBV10-3 and TRBJ2-7; the match to TRBD2 covers 13 bases. This CDR3 has 16 residues. The germline V gene has CDR1 ENHRY and CDR2 SYGVKD. V dropped 4 bases and J dropped 2; count of bases not matched to a gene: 5. The CDR3 region is CAISVGTSGIPYEQYF. CDR3 nucleotide sequence: TGTGCCATCAGTGTAGGGACTAGCGGGATCCCCTACGAGCAGTACTTC.

In its sample, this clonotype was seen many times. The rearrangement joins TRBV29-1 to TRBJ2-5; 7 bases are shared with TRBD1. J was trimmed by 5 bases and V by 6 bases; bases with no gene match: 9. From germline, CDR1 is SQVTM and CDR2 ANQGSEA. CDR3 length: 13 residues. The CDR3 coding sequence is TGCAGCGTCGCGACAGGGAGCGGCGAGACCCAGTACTTC. Residues: CSVATGSGETQYF.

This clonotype was seen many times. V is TRBV24-1 and J is TRBJ1-1; TRBD1 matches at 7 bases. The CDR3 is 17 amino acids. Losses at the gene ends were 4 bases for V and 7 bases for J; bases not matched to a gene: 17. CDR1 KGHDR and CDR2 SFDVKD come from the germline V gene. The CDR3 spells CATSEPNRGEQQSEAFF. CDR3 bases: TGTGCCACCAGTGAGCCTAACAGGGGCGAACAGCAGAGTGAAGCTTTCTTT.

By proportion, this clonotype is medium-sized. This sequence joins TRBV5-1 and TRBJ1-4; D may be TRBD1 (5 bases). The length of the CDR3 is 16 residues. V gave up 1 base and J gave up 5 bases, with 15 bases separating them. Germline V CDR1 and CDR2: SGHRS, YFSETQ. The CDR3 region has the DNA TGCGCCAGCAGCTTGAGACCCGGGACCGAAAATGAAAAACTGTTTTTT. It specifies CASSLRPGTENEKLFF.

This clonotype was seen at least ten times. The gene calls are TRBV3-1 and TRBJ2-7; perhaps TRBD1 as D (5 bases). V was pared by 4 bases and J by 4 bases, with 11 bases between. Germline CDR1 reads LGHDT; CDR2 reads YNNKEL (reference sequence). The CDR3 covers 13 residues. The CDR3 region has the DNA TGTGCCAGCAGCCTAGGGGTCGCTTACGAGCAGTACTTC. The encoded protein is CASSLGVAYEQYF.

The chain is built from TRBV12-3 or TRBV12-4 and TRBJ2-3; weak D call: TRBD1 (5 bases). This CDR3 is built from 14 residues. The V end lost 3 bases, the J end lost 5 bases, and 12 bases lay between the germline ends. In nucleotides, the CDR3 is TGTGCCAGCAGTTTCAGCAGGGTCGAAGATACGCAGTATTTT. It codes for CASSFSRVEDTQYF.

This clonotype came up many times. V is TRBV6-1 and J is TRBJ1-5; no clear D. The CDR3 is 15 amino acids. V gave up 6 bases and J gave up 4 bases, with 16 bases separating them. Germline CDR1 and CDR2: MNHNS and SASEGT. CDR3 bases: TGTGCCAGCAGGTGGTCAGCCAGTAATAATCAGCCCCAGCATTTT. It translates to CASRWSASNNQPQHF.

A word on this clonotype: Sequence at one end of the junction differs from germline and may be a read error. This chain joins TRBV2 and TRBJ2-4; 9 bases agree with TRBD1. The CDR3 loop spans 13 amino acids. Germline loops: CDR1 SNHLY, CDR2 FYNNEI. Written as DNA, the CDR3 is TGTGCCAGCAGCCCGCGACAGGGGGGCATTAAGTACTTC. It codes for CASSPRQGGIKYF.

This clonotype showed up many times. The chain employs TRBV25-1 and TRBJ1-1; D remains ambiguous. CDR1 is MGHDK, CDR2 SYGVNS, per germline. The CDR3 is 13 residues long. V gave up 4 bases and J gave up 1 base, with 7 bases separating them. The CDR3 coding sequence is TGTGCCAGCAGTGGGGTTAAGAACACTGAAGCTTTCTTT. Protein sequence: CASSGVKNTEAFF.

This clonotype was recorded at least ten times. The junction and the germline gene differ at one end; a read error may be behind it. The rearrangement joins TRBV29-1 to TRBJ2-2; TRBD1 is a possible D gene (6 bases). The V gene's germline CDR1 is SQVTM and CDR2 ANQGSEA. This CDR3 spans 12 amino acids. The DNA of the CDR3 is TGCAGCGTCGAAGGGGGTCCCGGGGAGCTGTTTTTT. Its translation is CSVEGGPGELFF.

This clonotype was detected many times. The V gene is TRBV10-3, the J gene TRBJ2-2, with D perhaps TRBD2 (6 bases). The CDR3 extends over 17 amino acids. Between the trimmed V and J ends, which lost 3 bases and 1 base, there was a span of 15 bases. The germline V gene has CDR1 ENHRY and CDR2 SYGVKD. The CDR3, as DNA: TGTGCCATCAGTGATAGGGGAGGTAGCGGGAACACCGGGGAGCTGTTTTTT. Amino acids: CAISDRGGSGNTGELFF.

This clonotype was observed at least ten times. The J gene is TRBJ2-1, the V gene TRBV12-3 or TRBV12-4; 9 nucleotides line up with TRBD2. This CDR3 is 14 amino acids long. Unmatched junction bases numbered 4, after V lost 6 bases and J lost 4 bases. The chain's CDR3 is CASRASGTYNEQFF. CDR3 DNA: TGTGCCAGCAGAGCTAGCGGGACTTACAATGAGCAGTTCTTC.